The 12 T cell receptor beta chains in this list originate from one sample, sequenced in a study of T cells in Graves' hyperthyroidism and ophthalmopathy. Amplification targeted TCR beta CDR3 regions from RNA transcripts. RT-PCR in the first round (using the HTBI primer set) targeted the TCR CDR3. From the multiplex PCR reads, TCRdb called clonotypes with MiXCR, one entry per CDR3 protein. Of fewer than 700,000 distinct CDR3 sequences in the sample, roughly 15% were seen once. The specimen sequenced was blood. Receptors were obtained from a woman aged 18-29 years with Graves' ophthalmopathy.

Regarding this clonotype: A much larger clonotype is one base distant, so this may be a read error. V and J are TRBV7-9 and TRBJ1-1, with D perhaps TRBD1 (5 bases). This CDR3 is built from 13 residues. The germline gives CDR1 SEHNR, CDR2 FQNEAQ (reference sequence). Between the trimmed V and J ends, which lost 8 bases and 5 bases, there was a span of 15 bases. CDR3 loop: CASGYLGGTEAFF. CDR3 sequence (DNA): TGTGCCAGCGGATACCTGGGGGGAACTGAAGCTTTCTTT.

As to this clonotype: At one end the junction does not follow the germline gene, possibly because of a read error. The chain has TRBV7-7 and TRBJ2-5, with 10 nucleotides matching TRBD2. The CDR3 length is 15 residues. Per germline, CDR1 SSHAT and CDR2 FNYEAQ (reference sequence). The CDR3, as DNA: TGTGCTAGCAGCCCAGCGGGAGGGCCCGGGGAGACCCAGTACTTC. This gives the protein CASSPAGGPGETQYF.

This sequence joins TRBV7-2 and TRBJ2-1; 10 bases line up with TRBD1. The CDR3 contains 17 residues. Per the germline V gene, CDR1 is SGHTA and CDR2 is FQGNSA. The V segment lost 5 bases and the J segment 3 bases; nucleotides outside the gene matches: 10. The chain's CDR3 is CASSARQGAGGYNEQFF. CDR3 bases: TGTGCCAGCAGCGCCCGACAGGGGGCTGGGGGCTACAATGAGCAGTTCTTC.

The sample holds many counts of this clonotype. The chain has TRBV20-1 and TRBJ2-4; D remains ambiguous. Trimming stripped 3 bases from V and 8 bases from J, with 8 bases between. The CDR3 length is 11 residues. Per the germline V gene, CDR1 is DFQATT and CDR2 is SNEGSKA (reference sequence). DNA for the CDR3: TGCAGTGCTAGCGCACGAGACATTCAGTACTTC. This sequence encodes CSASARDIQYF.

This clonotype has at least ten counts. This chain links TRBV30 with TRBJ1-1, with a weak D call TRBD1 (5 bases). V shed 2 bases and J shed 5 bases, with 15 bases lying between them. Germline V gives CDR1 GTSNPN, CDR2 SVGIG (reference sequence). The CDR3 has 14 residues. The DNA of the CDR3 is TGTGCCTGGAGTCCCCAAGGGGCCGGGACTGAAGCTTTCTTT. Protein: CAWSPQGAGTEAFF.

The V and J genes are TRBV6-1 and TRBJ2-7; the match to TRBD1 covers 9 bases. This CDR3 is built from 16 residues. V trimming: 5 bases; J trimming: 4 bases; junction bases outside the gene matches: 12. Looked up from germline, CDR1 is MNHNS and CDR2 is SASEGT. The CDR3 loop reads CASSKLSRGQGYEQYF. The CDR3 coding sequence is TGTGCCAGCAGTAAACTCTCGAGGGGACAGGGATACGAGCAGTACTTC.

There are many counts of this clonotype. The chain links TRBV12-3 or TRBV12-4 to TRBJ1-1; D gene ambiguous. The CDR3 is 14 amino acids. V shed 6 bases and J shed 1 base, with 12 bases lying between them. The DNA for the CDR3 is TGTGCCAGCAGGAGAAATGACGGGAACACTGAAGCTTTCTTT. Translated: CASRRNDGNTEAFF.

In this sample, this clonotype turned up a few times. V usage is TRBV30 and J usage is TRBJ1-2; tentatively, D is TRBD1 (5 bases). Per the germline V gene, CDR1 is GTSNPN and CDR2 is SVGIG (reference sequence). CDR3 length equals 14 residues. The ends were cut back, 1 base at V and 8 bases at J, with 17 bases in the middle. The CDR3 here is CAWSGASVRDGYTF. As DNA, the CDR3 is TGTGCCTGGAGTGGGGCCTCTGTACGGGACGGCTACACCTTC.

The CDR3 DNA reads TGTGCCAGCAGCTTAGCGCCCATGTCGGGAAGCTCCTACAATGAGCAGTTCTTC. It codes for CASSLAPMSGSSYNEQFF. The chain is built from TRBV7-6 and TRBJ2-1; possible D gene TRBD2, 5 bases. V was shortened by 0 bases and J by 0 bases, with 15 bases between the two germline ends. Germline-derived CDR1 and CDR2 are SGHVS and FNYEAQ. The CDR3 is 18 amino acids.

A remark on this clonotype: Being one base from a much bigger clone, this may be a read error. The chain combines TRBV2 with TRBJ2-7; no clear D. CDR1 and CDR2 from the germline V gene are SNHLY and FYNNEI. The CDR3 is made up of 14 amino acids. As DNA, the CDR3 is TGTGCCGGCAGTGGCCCTCAAGGGACCTACGAGCAGTACTTC. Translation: CAGSGPQGTYEQYF.

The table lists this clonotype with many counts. Here the CDR3 DNA reads TGTGCCAGCAGCCACGGTAGTTCGAACTACGAGCAGTACTTC. Amino acid sequence: CASSHGSSNYEQYF. The chain recombines TRBV3-1 with TRBJ2-7; D is undetermined. V was pared by 3 bases and J by 3 bases, with 12 bases between. The CDR3 covers 14 residues. The germline CDR1 and CDR2 sequences are LGHDT and YNNKEL (reference sequence).

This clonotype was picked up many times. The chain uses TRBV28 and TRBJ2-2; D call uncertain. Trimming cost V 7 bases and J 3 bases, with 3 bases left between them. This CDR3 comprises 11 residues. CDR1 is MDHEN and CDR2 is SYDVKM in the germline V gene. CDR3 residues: CASKDTGELFF. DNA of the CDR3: TGTGCCAGCAAGGACACCGGGGAGCTGTTTTTT.